These 32 T cell receptor beta chains came from one sample sequenced in a study of vaccination effects on CD4 cells after COVID-19. This table comes from immunoSEQ multiplex PCR, and its TCRdb copy is limited to in-frame clones, with some not included. Of approximately 58,000 clones in the sample, about 80% were seen once. It was after roughly ten days of culture that CD4+ T cells were isolated. Their recognized antigens are unknown. Sequenced material: CD4+ T cells from PBMCs cultured without peptide, taken before COVID-19 vaccination. The source of these receptors is a human donor who received a COVID-19 vaccine.

The chain is built from TRBV6-5 and TRBJ1-1; unclear D gene. CDR3 length equals 11 residues. Trimming pared 7 bases from V and 2 bases from J, leaving 5 bases between. The germline gives CDR1 MNHEY, CDR2 SVGAGI. CDR3 sequence: CASISNTEAFF. CDR3 nucleotide sequence: TGTGCCAGCATTTCAAACACTGAAGCTTTCTTT.

The rearrangement links TRBV6-4 to TRBJ1-2, with a tentative D call TRBD1 (6 bases). The CDR3 contains 16 residues. V lost 6 bases and J lost 8, with 25 bases in between. Germline CDR1 and CDR2: MRHNA and SNTAGT. Written as DNA, the CDR3 is TGTGCCAGCAGGGAGAACCATATACAGGGCCCGGGAGGCTACACCTTC. Translated, it gives CASRENHIQGPGGYTF.

CDR3 sequence reads: CASSPQTVQETQYF. The CDR3 nucleotides are TGTGCCAGCAGCCCTCAGACGGTGCAAGAGACCCAGTACTTC. This rearrangement joins TRBV7-8 to TRBJ2-5, with unresolved D. The germline V gene has CDR1 SGHVS and CDR2 FQNEAQ. Trimming cost V 5 bases and J 2 bases, with 12 bases left between them. This CDR3 region has 14 residues. Full variable domain (remainder filled in from reference TRBV7-8 and TRBJ2-5): GAGVSQSPRYKVAKRGQDVALRCDPISGHVSLFWYQQALGQGPEFLTYFQNEAQLDKSGLPSDRFFAERPEGSVSTLKIQRTQQEDSAVYLCASSPQTVQETQYFGPGTRLLVL.

The V call is TRBV4-3, the J call TRBJ2-5; 7 positions match TRBD1. After removal of 0 bases from V and 2 bases from J, the junction contained 6 bases not matched to a gene. Germline V gene data show CDR1 as LGHNA and CDR2 as YSLEER. This CDR3 comprises 16 residues. In DNA form, the CDR3 reads TGCGCCAGCAGCCAAGATCTTACCAGGGGGCAAGAGACCCAGTACTTC. As protein: CASSQDLTRGQETQYF.

This chain joins TRBV7-9 and TRBJ1-4; 7 bases match TRBD1. J gave up 4 bases and V 4 bases, and 3 bases lay outside the gene matches. CDR3 length: 14 amino acids. Per germline, CDR1 SEHNR and CDR2 FQNEAQ (reference sequence). The DNA for the CDR3 is TGTGCCAGCAGCTCCGGGACAGATAATGAAAAACTGTTTTTT. This gives the protein CASSSGTDNEKLFF.

The chain employs TRBV6-1 and TRBJ2-7, with D uncertain. Germline CDR1 is MNHNS and CDR2 is SASEGT. The CDR3 runs 11 residues. V was trimmed by 3 bases and J by 4 bases, leaving 4 bases between them. In DNA, the CDR3 is TGTGCCAGCAGTGAGAGGTACGAGCAGTACGTC. Translating gives CASSERYEQYV.

This rearrangement joins TRBV12-3 or TRBV12-4 to TRBJ1-4; unclear D gene. The V end lost 0 bases, the J end lost 8 bases, and 7 bases lay between the germline ends. The CDR3 runs to 13 residues. In nucleotides, the CDR3 is TGTGCCAGCAGTTTAGCGGGGAGGGAAAAACTGTTTTTT. It translates to CASSLAGREKLFF.

This clone was counted a few times. This chain uses TRBV12-5 with TRBJ2-2; D is perhaps TRBD1 (5 bases). The V end lost 1 base, the J end lost 3 bases, and 9 bases lay between the germline ends. This CDR3 is built from 15 residues. Germline values: CDR1 LGHNT, CDR2 FRNRAP. In DNA form, the CDR3 reads TGTGCTAGTGGTTTGGGACAGTCGGACACCGGGGAGCTGTTTTTT. Amino acid sequence: CASGLGQSDTGELFF. The entire variable domain, with the rest obtained from reference TRBV12-5 and TRBJ2-2, is as follows: DARVTQTPRHKVTEMGQEVTMRCQPILGHNTVFWYRQTMMQGLELLAYFRNRAPLDDSGMPKDRFSAEMPDATLATLKIQPSEPRDSAVYFCASGLGQSDTGELFFGEGSRLTVL.

The chain couples TRBV28 to TRBJ1-6; 8 nucleotides line up with TRBD1. Germline V gene lookup returns CDR1 MDHEN and CDR2 SYDVKM. The CDR3 length is 14 residues. The V segment lost 5 bases and the J segment 8 bases; nucleotides outside the gene matches: 5. This CDR3 is CASSLRQGYSPLHF. DNA for the CDR3: TGTGCCAGCAGTCTTAGACAGGGGTATTCACCCCTCCACTTT.

The V call is TRBV18, the J call TRBJ1-6; 8 nucleotides agree with TRBD1. Germline lookup yields CDR1 KGHSH and CDR2 LQKENI. The CDR3 covers 14 residues. The junction had 4 bases not matched to a gene; V was cut back by 6 bases and J by 6 bases. The CDR3 nucleotides are TGTGCCAGCTCGAAGGACAGGGCTAATTCACCCCTCCACTTT. The encoded protein is CASSKDRANSPLHF.

This chain links TRBV5-5 with TRBJ2-7; TRBD1 matches at 8 bases. V gave up 2 bases and J gave up 6 bases; unmatched junction bases: 4. This CDR3 is built from 13 residues. Germline V CDR1 and CDR2: SGHKS, YYEKEE (reference sequence). For the CDR3, the DNA is TGTGCCAGCAGCTTCGGACAGGGCTCCGAGCAGTACGTC. It translates to CASSFGQGSEQYV.

The chain joins TRBV21-1 to TRBJ2-7; the table's D call, TRBD1, has no DNA check behind it. TRBV21-1 is deemed a pseudogene. The CDR3 is 20 residues long. CDR3 loop: CASSKAAGQGIVRRSYEQYV. The CDR3 DNA sequence: TGTGCCAGCAGCAAAGCTGCAGGACAGGGTATCGTCCGACGGTCCTACGAGCAGTACGTC.

The rearrangement links TRBV6-6 to TRBJ2-7, with D hard to call. V was pared by 6 bases and J by 0 bases, with 15 bases between. The CDR3 runs 15 residues. Germline CDR1 reads MNHNY; CDR2 reads SVGAGI (reference sequence). CDR3 DNA sequence: TGTGCCAGCAGCCCCGGCAGGAAGAGCTCCTACGAGCAGTACGTC. Translated, it gives CASSPGRKSSYEQYV.

The CDR3 loop reads CASSETSWGSSYEQYV. DNA for the CDR3: TGTGCCAGCAGTGAAACTTCTTGGGGGAGCTCCTACGAGCAGTACGTC. The chain is built from TRBV6-1 and TRBJ2-7, with D perhaps matching TRBD1 or TRBD2 (5 bases each). This CDR3 is 16 amino acids long. V gave up 2 bases and J gave up 0 bases, with 14 bases separating them. Germline V gene lookup returns CDR1 MNHNS and CDR2 SASEGT.

The chain carries TRBV15 and TRBJ1-2, with no clear D. Germline V lookup: CDR1 LNHNV, CDR2 YYDKDF (reference sequence). V lost 0 bases and J 8 bases, leaving 13 bases between the germline ends. The CDR3 has 14 residues. The CDR3 reads CATSRDSPQRGYTF. The CDR3 DNA reads as TGTGCCACCAGCAGAGATTCGCCTCAGAGGGGCTACACCTTC. The full variable domain, completed using reference TRBV15 and TRBJ1-2, is DAMVIQNPRYQVTQFGKPVTLSCSQTLNHNVMYWYQQKSSQAPKLLFHYYDKDFNNEADTPDNFQSRRPNTSFCFLDIRSPGLGDTAMYLCATSRDSPQRGYTFGSGTRLTVV.

DNA for the CDR3: TGCAGTGCTAGTAATAGGAGAGGTAACACCGGGGAGCTGTTTTTT. Translated: CSASNRRGNTGELFF. V is TRBV20-1 and J is TRBJ2-2; D is undetermined. CDR3 length: 15 amino acids. The V gene's germline CDR1 is DFQATT and CDR2 SNEGSKA (reference sequence). V lost 3 bases and J 2 bases, leaving 13 bases between the germline ends.

V and J are TRBV5-1 and TRBJ2-5, with a possible D match to TRBD2 (6 bases). CDR3 length: 14 residues. V was shortened by 4 bases and J by 5 bases, with 15 bases between the two germline ends. The germline CDR1 and CDR2 sequences are SGHRS and YFSETQ. The CDR3 DNA sequence: TGCGCCAGCAGCACGGGACTCTCCTCGGAGACCCAGTACTTC. This encodes CASSTGLSSETQYF.

This sequence joins TRBV4-1 and TRBJ1-1; 8 bases map to TRBD1. Trimming cost V 0 bases and J 5 bases; bases outside gene matches: 8. The CDR3 totals 16 residues. Per germline, CDR1 MGHRA and CDR2 YSYEKL. The CDR3: CASSQEDQGAKTEAFF. The DNA for the CDR3 is TGCGCCAGCAGCCAAGAGGACCAGGGGGCCAAGACTGAAGCTTTCTTT.

This clone was seen more than once but under ten times. The genes are TRBV5-8 and TRBJ2-1; D gene uncertain. The ends were cut back, 7 bases at V and 8 bases at J, with 13 bases in the middle. Germline CDR1 SGHTS, CDR2 YDEGEE. This CDR3 is 12 amino acids long. CDR3 sequence reads: CASPGFRHEQFF. The CDR3 region has the DNA TGTGCCAGCCCCGGGTTCCGCCATGAGCAGTTCTTC.

The V gene is TRBV5-1, the J gene TRBJ2-1; tentatively, D is TRBD2 (7 bases). V was pared by 3 bases and J by 2 bases, with 12 bases between. Germline V CDR1 and CDR2: SGHRS, YFSETQ. The CDR3 sequence is 15 residues long. As DNA, the CDR3 is TGCGCCAGCAGCTGGGGGGCGGGGGCCTACAATGAGCAGTTCTTC. It codes for CASSWGAGAYNEQFF.

This clone appeared a single time. The chain uses TRBV7-8 and TRBJ2-1; D unclear. V dropped 5 bases and J dropped 0 bases, with 5 bases sitting between them. Germline V CDR1 and CDR2: SGHVS, FQNEAQ. There are 13 residues in the CDR3. The CDR3, as DNA: TGTGCCAGCAGCCACATCTCCTACAATGAGCAGTTCTTC. This translates into CASSHISYNEQFF.

This sequence joins TRBV6-5 and TRBJ2-3; maybe TRBD2 (5 bases). V was shortened by 0 bases and J by 10 bases, with 20 bases between the two germline ends. CDR3 length: 16 residues. In germline, CDR1 is MNHEY, CDR2 SVGAGI. CDR3 nucleotide sequence: TGTGCCAGCAGTTACTCGATGGGCAGCCTCGGGGTGGCGCAGTATTTT. Translating gives CASSYSMGSLGVAQYF.

The chain carries TRBV7-2 and TRBJ1-5, with D unresolved. This CDR3 has 13 residues. Germline V gene lookup returns CDR1 SGHTA and CDR2 FQGNSA. V lost 1 base and J lost 5, with 6 bases in between. CDR3 loop: CASSLEVDQPQHF. The CDR3 DNA reads TGTGCCAGCAGCTTAGAGGTTGATCAGCCCCAGCATTTT. Using reference TRBV7-2 and TRBJ1-5 for the parts outside the CDR3, the full variable domain is GAGVSQSPSNKVTEKGKDVELRCDPISGHTALYWYRQSLGQGLEFLIYFQGNSAPDKSGLPSDRFSAERTGGSVSTLTIQRTQQEDSAVYLCASSLEVDQPQHFGDGTRLSIL.

This clone appeared once. The J gene is TRBJ2-1, the V gene TRBV4-2, with TRBD1 matching over 8 bases. Germline CDR1 reads LGHNA; CDR2 reads YNFKEQ. The CDR3 has 15 residues. The junction had 8 bases not matched to a gene; V was cut back by 3 bases and J by 7 bases. CDR3 bases: TGTGCCAGCAGCCAGACAGGGGCGGGACTGAATGAGCAGTTCTTC. Translation gives CASSQTGAGLNEQFF.

This rearrangement joins TRBV24-1 to TRBJ1-5; tentative D call: TRBD1 (6 bases). The CDR3 has 14 amino acids. V lost 5 bases, J lost 9 bases, and 16 bases lay in between. Germline V lookup: CDR1 KGHDR, CDR2 SFDVKD. CDR3 DNA: TGTGCCACCAGTGGGGGGGGGACACCCGGGCCCCAGCATTTT. This encodes CATSGGGTPGPQHF.

The V gene is TRBV5-5, the J gene TRBJ2-7; 8 positions match TRBD2. The V segment lost 4 bases and the J segment 0 bases; nucleotides outside the gene matches: 9. This CDR3 is built from 16 residues. Per the germline V gene, CDR1 is SGHKS and CDR2 is YYEKEE (reference sequence). This CDR3 reads CASSQRGAGGSYEQYV. In DNA, the CDR3 is TGTGCCAGCAGCCAAAGAGGGGCGGGAGGCTCCTACGAGCAGTACGTC.

V and J are TRBV18 and TRBJ1-2; D remains ambiguous. Trimming shortened V by 3 bases and J by 10 bases, and 15 bases separated the two germline ends. CDR3 size: 13 residues. The germline CDR1 and CDR2 sequences are KGHSH and LQKENI. The CDR3 is CASSPEQLTLYTF. The CDR3 DNA reads as TGTGCCAGCTCACCCGAACAGCTCACTCTCTACACCTTC.

The rearrangement uses TRBV14 and TRBJ2-7; 9 bases are a match to TRBD2. Germline V CDR1 and CDR2: SGHDN, FVKESK. CDR3 length: 13 amino acids. Trimming removed 3 bases from V and 6 bases from J; junction bases left unmatched: 3. DNA for the CDR3: TGTGCCAGCAGCCACGGACTAGCGTCCGAGCAGTACGTC. Translation gives CASSHGLASEQYV.

The chain employs TRBV7-8 and TRBJ2-3; D remains ambiguous. Germline CDR1 reads SGHVS; CDR2 reads FQNEAQ. V lost 4 bases and J lost 3, with 8 bases in between. The CDR3 extends over 13 amino acids. In DNA, the CDR3 is TGTGCCAGCAGCTCCCGATGGACAGATACGCAGTATTTT. This codes for CASSSRWTDTQYF.

This chain connects TRBV11-2 to TRBJ1-1; a possible D gene is TRBD1 (6 bases). The germline V gene has CDR1 SGHAT and CDR2 FQNNGV. The CDR3 runs 13 residues. Trimming removed 8 bases from V and 5 bases from J, with 15 bases in between. In nucleotides, the CDR3 is TGTGCCAGCCGGGGCCCAGGGGTTACTGAAGCTTTCTTT. It is translated as CASRGPGVTEAFF. Full variable domain (missing parts from reference TRBV11-2 and TRBJ1-1): EAGVAQSPRYKIIEKRQSVAFWCNPISGHATLYWYQQILGQGPKLLIQFQNNGVVDDSQLPKDRFSAERLKGVDSTLKIQPAKLEDSAVYLCASRGPGVTEAFFGQGTRLTVV.

The gene calls are TRBV9 and TRBJ1-1; no reliable D call. Trimming removed 4 bases at V and 4 bases at J, with 11 bases between. The CDR3 loop spans 13 amino acids. Germline V CDR1 and CDR2: SGDLS, YYNGEE. The CDR3 here is CASSSRLGTEAFF. For the CDR3, the DNA is TGTGCCAGCAGCTCCCGGTTGGGCACTGAAGCTTTCTTT.

This chain joins TRBV25-1 and TRBJ1-3; tentatively, D is TRBD1 (6 bases). This CDR3 has 15 amino acids. The germline V and J ends were trimmed by 3 bases and 0 bases, with 9 bases remaining between them. Germline V CDR1 and CDR2: MGHDK, SYGVNS. The CDR3 DNA sequence: TGTGCCAGCAGTGACCCACAGGGCTCTGGAAACACCATATATTTT. Its translation is CASSDPQGSGNTIYF.